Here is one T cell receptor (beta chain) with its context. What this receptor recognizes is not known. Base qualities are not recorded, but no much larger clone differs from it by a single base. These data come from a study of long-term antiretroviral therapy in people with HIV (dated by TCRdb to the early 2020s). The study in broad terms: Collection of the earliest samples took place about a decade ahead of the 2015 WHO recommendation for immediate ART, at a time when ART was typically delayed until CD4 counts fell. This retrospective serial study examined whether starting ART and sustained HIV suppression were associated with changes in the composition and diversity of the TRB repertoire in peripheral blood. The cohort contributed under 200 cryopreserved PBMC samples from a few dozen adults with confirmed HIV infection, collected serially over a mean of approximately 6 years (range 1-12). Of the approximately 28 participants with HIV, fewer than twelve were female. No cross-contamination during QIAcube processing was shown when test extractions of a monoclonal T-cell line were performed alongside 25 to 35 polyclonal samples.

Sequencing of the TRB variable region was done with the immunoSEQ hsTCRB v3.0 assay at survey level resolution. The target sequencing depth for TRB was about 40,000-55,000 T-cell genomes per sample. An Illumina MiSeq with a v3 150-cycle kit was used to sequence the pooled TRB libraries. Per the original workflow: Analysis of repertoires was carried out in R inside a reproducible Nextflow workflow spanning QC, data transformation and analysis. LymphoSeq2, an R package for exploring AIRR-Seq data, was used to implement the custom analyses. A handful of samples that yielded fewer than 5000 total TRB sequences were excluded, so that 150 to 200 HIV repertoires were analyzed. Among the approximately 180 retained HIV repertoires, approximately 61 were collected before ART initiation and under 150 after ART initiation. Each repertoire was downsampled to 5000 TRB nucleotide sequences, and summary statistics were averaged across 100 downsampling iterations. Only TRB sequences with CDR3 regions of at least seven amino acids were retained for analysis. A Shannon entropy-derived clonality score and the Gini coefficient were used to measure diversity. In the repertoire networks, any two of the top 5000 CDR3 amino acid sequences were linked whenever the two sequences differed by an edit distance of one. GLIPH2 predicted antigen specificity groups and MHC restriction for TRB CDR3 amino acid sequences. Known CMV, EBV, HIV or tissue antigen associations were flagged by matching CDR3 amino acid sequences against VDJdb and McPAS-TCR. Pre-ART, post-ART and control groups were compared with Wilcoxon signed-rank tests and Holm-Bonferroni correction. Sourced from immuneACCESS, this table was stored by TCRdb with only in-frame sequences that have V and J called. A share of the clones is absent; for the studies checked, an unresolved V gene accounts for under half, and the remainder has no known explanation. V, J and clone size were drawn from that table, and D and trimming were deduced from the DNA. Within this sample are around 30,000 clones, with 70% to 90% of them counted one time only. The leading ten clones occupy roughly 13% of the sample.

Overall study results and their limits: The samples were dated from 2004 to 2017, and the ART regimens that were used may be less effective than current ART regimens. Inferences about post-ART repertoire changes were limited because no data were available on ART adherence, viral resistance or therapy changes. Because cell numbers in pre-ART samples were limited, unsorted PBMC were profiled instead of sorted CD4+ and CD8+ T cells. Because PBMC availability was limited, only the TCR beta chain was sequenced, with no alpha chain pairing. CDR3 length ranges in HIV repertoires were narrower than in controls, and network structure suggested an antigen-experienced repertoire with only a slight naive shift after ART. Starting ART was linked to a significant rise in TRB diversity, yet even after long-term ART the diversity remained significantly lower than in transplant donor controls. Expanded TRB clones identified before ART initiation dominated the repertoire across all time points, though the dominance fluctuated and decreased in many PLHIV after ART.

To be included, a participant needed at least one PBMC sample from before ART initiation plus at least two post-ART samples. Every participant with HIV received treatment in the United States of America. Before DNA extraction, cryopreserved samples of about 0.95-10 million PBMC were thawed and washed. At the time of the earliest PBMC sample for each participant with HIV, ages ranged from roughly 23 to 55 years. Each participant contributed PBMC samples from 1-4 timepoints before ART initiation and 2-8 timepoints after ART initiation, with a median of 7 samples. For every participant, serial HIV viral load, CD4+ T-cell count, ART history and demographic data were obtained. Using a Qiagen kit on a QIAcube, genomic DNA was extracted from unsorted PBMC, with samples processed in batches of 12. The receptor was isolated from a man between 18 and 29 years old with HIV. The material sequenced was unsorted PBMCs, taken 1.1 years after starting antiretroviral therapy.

The CDR3 here reads CASSLGTGRTEAFF. The DNA sequence follows: TGCGCCAGCAGCCTCGGGACAGGGAGGACTGAAGCTTTCTTT. The chain was built from TRBV5-1 and TRBJ1-1; 9 bases in the junction line up with TRBD1. Taken from cysteine to phenylalanine, the CDR3 has 14 residues. Only the CDR3 region is kept as DNA, spanning 42 bases read in frame from base 1. Reading the germline V gene gives CDR1 SGHRS and CDR2 YFSETQ. V lost 4 bases and J lost 5 bases, and the count of bases not matched to a germline gene is 6. The CDR3, completed at both ends by the reference TRBV5-1 and TRBJ1-1 genes, gives the full variable domain KAGVTQTPRYLIKTRGQQVTLSCSPISGHRSVSWYQQTPGQGLQFLFEYFSETQRNKGNFPGRFSGRQFSNSRSEMNVSTLELGDSALYLCASSLGTGRTEAFFGQGTRLTVV.